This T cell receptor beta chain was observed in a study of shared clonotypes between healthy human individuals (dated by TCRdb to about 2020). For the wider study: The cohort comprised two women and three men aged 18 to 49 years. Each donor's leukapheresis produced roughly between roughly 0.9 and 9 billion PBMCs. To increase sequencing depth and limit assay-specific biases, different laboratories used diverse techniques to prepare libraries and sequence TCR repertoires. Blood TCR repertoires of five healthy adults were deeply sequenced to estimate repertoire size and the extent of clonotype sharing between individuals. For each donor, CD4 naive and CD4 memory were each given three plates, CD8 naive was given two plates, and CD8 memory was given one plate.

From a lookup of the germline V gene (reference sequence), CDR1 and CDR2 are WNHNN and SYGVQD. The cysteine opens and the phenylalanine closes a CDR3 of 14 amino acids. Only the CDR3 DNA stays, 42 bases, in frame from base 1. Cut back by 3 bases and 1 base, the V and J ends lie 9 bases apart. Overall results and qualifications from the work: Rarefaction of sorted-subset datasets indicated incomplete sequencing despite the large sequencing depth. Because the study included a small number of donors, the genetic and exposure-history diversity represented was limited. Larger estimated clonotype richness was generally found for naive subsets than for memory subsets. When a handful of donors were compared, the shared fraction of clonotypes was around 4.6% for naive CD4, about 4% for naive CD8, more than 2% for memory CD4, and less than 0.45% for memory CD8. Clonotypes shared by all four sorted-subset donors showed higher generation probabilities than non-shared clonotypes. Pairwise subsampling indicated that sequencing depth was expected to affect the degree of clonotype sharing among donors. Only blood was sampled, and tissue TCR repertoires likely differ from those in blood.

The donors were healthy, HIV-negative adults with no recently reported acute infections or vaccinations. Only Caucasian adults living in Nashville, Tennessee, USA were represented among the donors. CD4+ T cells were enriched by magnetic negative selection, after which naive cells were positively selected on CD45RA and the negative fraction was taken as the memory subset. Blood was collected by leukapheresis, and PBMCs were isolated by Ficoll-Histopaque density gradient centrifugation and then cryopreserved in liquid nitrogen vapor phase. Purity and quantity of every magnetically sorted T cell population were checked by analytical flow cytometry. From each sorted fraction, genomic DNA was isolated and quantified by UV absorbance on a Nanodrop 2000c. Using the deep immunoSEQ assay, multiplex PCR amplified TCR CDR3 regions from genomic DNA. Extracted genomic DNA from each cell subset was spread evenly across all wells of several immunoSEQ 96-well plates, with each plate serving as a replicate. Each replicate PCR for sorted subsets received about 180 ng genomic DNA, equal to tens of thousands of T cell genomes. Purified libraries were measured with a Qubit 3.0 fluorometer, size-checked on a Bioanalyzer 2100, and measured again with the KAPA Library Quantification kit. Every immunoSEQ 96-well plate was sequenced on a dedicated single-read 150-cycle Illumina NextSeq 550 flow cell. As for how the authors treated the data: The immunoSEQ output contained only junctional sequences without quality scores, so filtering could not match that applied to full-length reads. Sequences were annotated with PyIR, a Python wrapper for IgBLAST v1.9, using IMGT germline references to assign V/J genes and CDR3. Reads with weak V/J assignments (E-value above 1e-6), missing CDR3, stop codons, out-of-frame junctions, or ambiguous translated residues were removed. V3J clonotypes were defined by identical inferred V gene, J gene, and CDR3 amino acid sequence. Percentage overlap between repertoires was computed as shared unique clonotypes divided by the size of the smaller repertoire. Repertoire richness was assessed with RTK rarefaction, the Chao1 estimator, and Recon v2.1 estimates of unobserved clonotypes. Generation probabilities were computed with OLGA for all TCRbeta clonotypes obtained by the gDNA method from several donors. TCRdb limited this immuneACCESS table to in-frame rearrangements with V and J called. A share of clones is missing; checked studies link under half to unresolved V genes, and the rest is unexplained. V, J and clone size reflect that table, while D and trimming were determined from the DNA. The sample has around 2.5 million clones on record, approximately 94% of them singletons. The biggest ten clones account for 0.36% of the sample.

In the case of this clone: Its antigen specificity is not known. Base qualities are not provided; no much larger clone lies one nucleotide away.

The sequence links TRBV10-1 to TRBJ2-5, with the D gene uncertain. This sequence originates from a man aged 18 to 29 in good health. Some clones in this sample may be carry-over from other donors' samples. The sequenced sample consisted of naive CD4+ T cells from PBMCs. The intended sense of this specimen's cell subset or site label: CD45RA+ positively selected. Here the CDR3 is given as CASSEGRAQETQYF. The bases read TGCGCCAGCAGTGAAGGAAGGGCCCAAGAGACCCAGTACTTC.